This is a list of T cell receptor beta chains from one sample in a study of human T cells and chemical hapten exposure. A single record per CDR3 protein comes from TCRdb applying MiXCR to the RACE reads. The sample yields about 360,000 distinct CDR3 sequences, about 7% seen once. The input for sequencing was whole blood, taken in connection with sensitization to the hapten diphenylcyclopropenone (DPC). The receptors come from a woman aged 18-29 years with alopecia areata. Some clones in this sample may be carry-over from other donors' samples. The CDR3 runs from the conserved cysteine through the conserved F or W. The D gene is left open where the match is weak. Clone size, where shown, is once, few, many, or a class for clones that have expanded.

D gene	V gene	J gene	clone size	CDR3 protein	CDR3 DNA
.	TRBV14	TRBJ2-5	few	CASSQDRGTQYF	TGTGCCAGCAGCCAAGATAGGGGGACCCAGTACTTC
TRBD2	TRBV20-1	TRBJ2-3	many	CSARTSGFTDTQYF	TGCAGTGCTCGGACTAGCGGGTTCACAGATACGCAGTATTTT
.	TRBV18	TRBJ1-1	many	CASSPQGGTEAFF	TGTGCCAGCTCACCACAGGGAGGCACTGAAGCTTTCTTT
.	TRBV5-5	TRBJ1-2	.	CASSLYSGSAGYTF	TGTGCCAGCAGCTTGTATTCGGGGTCCGCTGGCTACACCTTC
TRBD2	TRBV20-1	TRBJ2-3	few	CSTGLAGVPDTQYF	TGCAGTACCGGACTAGCGGGGGTCCCAGATACGCAGTATTTT
TRBD1	TRBV18	TRBJ1-2	few	CASSPQTGGSYGYTF	TGTGCCAGCTCACCCCAGACAGGGGGTTCCTATGGCTACACCTTC
.	TRBV6-2/TRBV6-3	TRBJ2-1	many	CASSYWGRDYRGSYNEQFF	TGTGCCAGCAGTTACTGGGGCAGGGATTACCGCGGAAGCTACAATGAGCAGTTCTTC
.	TRBV27	TRBJ2-1	many	CASSLVRGEGEQFF	TGTGCCAGCAGTTTAGTGCGGGGTGAAGGTGAGCAGTTCTTC
TRBD1	TRBV10-3	TRBJ1-4	.	CAISPAGQGWPRREKLFF	TGTGCCATCAGCCCCGCGGGACAGGGGTGGCCTAGACGTGAAAAACTGTTTTTT
.	TRBV12-3/TRBV12-4	TRBJ2-1	many	CASSRGASYNEQFF	TGTGCCAGCAGCCGGGGGGCGTCCTACAATGAGCAGTTCTTC
.	TRBV21-1	TRBJ2-3	many	CASSKGVGGPPADTQYF	TGTGCCAGCAGCAAAGGGGTGGGGGGTCCCCCCGCAGATACGCAGTATTTT
TRBD1	TRBV4-2	TRBJ1-6	few	CASSQDPPGGNSPLHF	TGTGCCAGCAGCCAAGATCCGCCAGGGGGCAATTCACCCCTCCACTTT
.	TRBV18	TRBJ2-7	.	CASSPPPEGSYEQYF	TGTGCCAGCTCACCACCCCCAGAGGGCTCCTACGAGCAGTACTTC
TRBD1	TRBV10-3	TRBJ2-3	many	CASTGEDTQYF	TGTGCCAGCACAGGGGAAGATACGCAGTATTTT
.	TRBV29-1	TRBJ1-1	.	CSVGMTENTEAFF	TGCAGCGTTGGGATGACGGAGAACACTGAAGCTTTCTTT
.	TRBV6-6	TRBJ2-7	few	CASSYSTGADEQYF	TGTGCCAGCAGTTACTCGACAGGAGCGGACGAGCAGTACTTC
.	TRBV4-3	TRBJ2-3	many	CASSQGDGAHINTQYF	TGCGCCAGCAGCCAGGGGGACGGGGCCCACATAAATACGCAGTATTTT
TRBD1	TRBV2	TRBJ1-1	many	CASTYTGGMAFF	TGTGCCAGCACTTATACAGGGGGCATGGCTTTCTTT
TRBD1	TRBV7-9	TRBJ1-2	.	CASTSLRTGATIYGYTF	TGTGCCAGCACCTCCCTCCGGACAGGAGCTACGATTTATGGCTACACCTTC
TRBD1	TRBV7-9	TRBJ1-5	few	CASSSGGTGDNQPQHF	TGTGCCAGCAGCTCCGGGGGGACAGGGGACAATCAGCCCCAGCATTTT
.	TRBV5-4	TRBJ1-6	few	CASSLDGGANSPLHF	TGTGCCAGCAGCTTGGACGGGGGCGCGAATTCACCCCTCCACTTT
.	TRBV6-5	TRBJ1-3	.	CASSSPGLSGNTIYF	TGTGCCAGCAGTTCCCCGGGACTCTCTGGAAACACCATATATTTT
.	TRBV7-9	TRBJ1-5	.	CASSPTGTVKNQPQHF	TGTGCCAGCAGCCCAACCGGGACGGTTAAAAATCAGCCCCAGCATTTT
.	TRBV20-1	TRBJ1-5	.	CSATPGRISNQPQHF	TGCAGTGCTACGCCGGGACGGATTAGCAATCAGCCCCAGCATTTT
.	TRBV6-6	TRBJ1-5	few	CASSYRGEGFNQPQHF	TGTGCCAGCAGTTATCGGGGAGAGGGCTTCAATCAGCCCCAGCATTTT
.	TRBV7-6	TRBJ1-3	many	CASSLEGFWRRKRGNTIYF	TGTGCCAGCAGCTTAGAGGGATTTTGGCGGCGAAAGCGAGGAAACACCATATATTTT
.	TRBV6-2/TRBV6-3	TRBJ2-1	few	CASFQGRAGVAYNEQFF	TGTGCCAGCTTTCAGGGCCGGGCCGGCGTTGCCTACAATGAGCAGTTCTTC
TRBD1	TRBV6-5	TRBJ1-6	.	CASSYSRGPNSPLHF	TGTGCCAGCAGTTACTCGAGGGGGCCCAATTCACCCCTCCACTTT
.	TRBV3-1	TRBJ2-3	.	CASSQEAPSFTDTQYF	TGTGCCAGCAGCCAAGAAGCTCCCTCTTTCACAGATACGCAGTATTTT
.	TRBV20-1	TRBJ1-2	few	CSASTGERGYTF	TGCAGTGCTAGCACGGGGGAGCGTGGCTACACCTTC
TRBD1	TRBV27	TRBJ2-7	many	CASSWLGGQGAREQYF	TGTGCCAGCAGTTGGTTGGGGGGACAGGGGGCGAGGGAGCAGTACTTC
TRBD1	TRBV20-1	TRBJ2-4	few	CSVPDRGQDIQYF	TGCAGTGTTCCGGACAGGGGGCAAGACATTCAGTACTTC
.	TRBV6-5	TRBJ2-1	.	CASSALGTRRQGQFF	TGTGCCAGCAGTGCTCTAGGGACTAGACGACAGGGGCAGTTCTTC
TRBD2	TRBV7-2	TRBJ2-3	many	CASSLVSGGGVTDTQYF	TGTGCCAGCAGCTTAGTCTCAGGCGGGGGGGTGACAGATACGCAGTATTTT
.	TRBV20-1	TRBJ2-1	few	CSARSGGLVKEDEQFF	TGCAGTGCTAGATCAGGGGGACTAGTTAAGGAAGATGAGCAGTTCTTC
TRBD2	TRBV6-2/TRBV6-3	TRBJ2-3	many	CASSYTGAEGTSVAFLDTQYF	TGTGCCAGCAGTTACACCGGGGCCGAGGGGACTAGCGTTGCTTTTTTGGATACGCAGTATTTT
TRBD2	TRBV28	TRBJ2-3	few	CASSAPRRGGTDTQYF	TGTGCCAGCAGTGCCCCGAGGCGGGGGGGGACAGATACGCAGTATTTT
TRBD1	TRBV6-5	TRBJ2-7	few	CASRMTGSASYEQYF	TGTGCCAGCAGGATGACAGGGTCTGCCTCCTACGAGCAGTACTTC
.	TRBV28	TRBJ1-2	few	CASSLSTGDFYGYTF	TGTGCCAGCAGCCTATCGACAGGAGACTTCTATGGCTACACCTTC
TRBD1	TRBV12-3/TRBV12-4	TRBJ1-1	many	CASSPSRQGMNTEAFF	TGTGCCAGCAGCCCTTCGAGACAGGGGATGAACACTGAAGCTTTCTTT
.	TRBV7-2	TRBJ2-5	.	CASSLALFYQETQYF	TGTGCCAGCAGCTTAGCCCTATTTTACCAAGAGACCCAGTACTTC
.	TRBV6-2/TRBV6-3	TRBJ2-3	many	CATYKLSGGDTQYF	TGTGCCACCTACAAATTATCCGGAGGAGATACGCAGTATTTT
.	TRBV7-2	TRBJ1-5	.	CASSSITNQPQHF	TGTGCCAGCAGCTCCATAACCAATCAGCCCCAGCATTTT
.	TRBV20-1	TRBJ2-6	few	CSASGRGSGANVLTF	TGCAGTGCTAGCGGCAGGGGATCTGGGGCCAACGTCCTGACTTTC
.	TRBV7-2	TRBJ2-5	few	CASSLVLREETQYF	TGTGCCAGCAGCTTAGTACTAAGAGAAGAGACCCAGTACTTC
TRBD2	TRBV9	TRBJ2-3	.	CASSSSGVADTQYF	TGTGCCAGCAGCTCGAGCGGGGTTGCAGATACGCAGTATTTT
.	TRBV7-2	TRBJ2-1	many	CASILPYRGYNEQFF	TGTGCCAGCATCCTACCATATCGGGGTTACAATGAGCAGTTCTTC
TRBD1	TRBV5-1	TRBJ2-2	many	CASSLGGTVNTGELFF	TGCGCCAGCAGCTTGGGAGGGACAGTGAACACCGGGGAGCTGTTTTTT
TRBD1	TRBV28	TRBJ2-7	many	CASSPPGTGNPYEQYF	TGTGCCAGCAGTCCACCCGGGACAGGGAATCCCTACGAGCAGTACTTC
.	TRBV18	TRBJ2-2	.	CASSPQGNTGELFF	TGTGCCAGCTCACCACAGGGTAACACCGGGGAGCTGTTTTTT
.	TRBV29-1	TRBJ1-2	few	CSVFMGNGYTF	TGCAGCGTTTTCATGGGGAATGGCTACACCTTC
TRBD1	TRBV12-5	TRBJ2-3	few	CASGLVLRTGTDTQYF	TGTGCTAGTGGTTTGGTCTTAAGGACAGGGACAGATACGCAGTATTTT
.	TRBV14	TRBJ1-1	many	CASSPDSEAFF	TGTGCCAGCAGCCCGGACAGTGAAGCTTTCTTT
TRBD2	TRBV5-1	TRBJ2-7	.	CASSWGLAGASSYEQYF	TGCGCCAGCAGCTGGGGACTAGCGGGGGCATCTTCCTACGAGCAGTACTTC
.	TRBV29-1	TRBJ1-1	few	CSFDGGMNTEAFF	TGCAGCTTTGATGGGGGCATGAACACTGAAGCTTTCTTT
.	TRBV7-3	TRBJ2-2	.	CASSLFVGGGARTGELFF	TGTGCCAGCAGCTTATTTGTTGGAGGCGGGGCCCGCACCGGGGAGCTGTTTTTT
.	TRBV12-3/TRBV12-4	TRBJ1-1	many	CASSRVQNTEAFF	TGTGCCAGCAGCCGGGTCCAGAACACTGAAGCTTTCTTT
TRBD2	TRBV11-2	TRBJ2-3	many	CASSSRGGRTDTQYF	TGTGCCAGCAGCTCGCGGGGGGGCCGCACAGATACGCAGTATTTT